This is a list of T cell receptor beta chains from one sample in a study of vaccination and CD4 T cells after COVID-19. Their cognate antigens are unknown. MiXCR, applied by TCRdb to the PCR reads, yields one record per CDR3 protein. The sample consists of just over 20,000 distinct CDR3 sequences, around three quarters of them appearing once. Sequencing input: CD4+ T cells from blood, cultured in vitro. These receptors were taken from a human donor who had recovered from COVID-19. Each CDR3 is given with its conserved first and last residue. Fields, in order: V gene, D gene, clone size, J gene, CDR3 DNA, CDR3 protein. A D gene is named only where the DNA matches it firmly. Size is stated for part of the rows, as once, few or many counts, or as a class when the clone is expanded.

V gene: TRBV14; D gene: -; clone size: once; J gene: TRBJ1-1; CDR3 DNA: TGTGCCAGCAGCCAAGATAGGTTTTCGACAGGCATGAACACTGAAGCTTTCTTT; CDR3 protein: CASSQDRFSTGMNTEAFF
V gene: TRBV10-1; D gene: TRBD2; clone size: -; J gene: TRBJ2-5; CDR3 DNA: TGCGCCAGCAGTGAGCGGCTAGCGGGGGAGACCCAGTACTTC; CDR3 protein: CASSERLAGETQYF
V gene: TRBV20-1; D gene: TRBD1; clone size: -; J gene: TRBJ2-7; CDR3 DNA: TGCAGTGCTTCAGGACAGGGGAGAGAGCAGTACTTC; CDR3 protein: CSASGQGREQYF
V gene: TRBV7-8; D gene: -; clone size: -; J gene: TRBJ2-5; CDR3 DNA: TGTGCCAGCAGCTTAGTAGGGGGACTCCTACAAGAGACCCAGTACTTC; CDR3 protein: CASSLVGGLLQETQYF
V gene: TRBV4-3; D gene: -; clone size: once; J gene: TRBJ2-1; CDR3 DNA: TGCGCCAGCAGCCAACAGGGGGGATCCTACAATGAGCAGTTCTTC; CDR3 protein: CASSQQGGSYNEQFF
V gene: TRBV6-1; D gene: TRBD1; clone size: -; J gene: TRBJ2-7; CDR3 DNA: TGTGCCAGCAGAACCCCGGGACAGGGTATCCACGAGCAGTACTTC; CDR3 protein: CASRTPGQGIHEQYF
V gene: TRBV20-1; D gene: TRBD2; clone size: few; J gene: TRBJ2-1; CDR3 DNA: TGCAGTGCTAGGATCCAGGGGCTAGCGGGATACTCGTCGAGCTCCTACAATGAGCAGTTCTTC; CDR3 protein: CSARIQGLAGYSSSSYNEQFF
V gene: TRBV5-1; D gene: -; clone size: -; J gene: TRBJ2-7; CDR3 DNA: TGCGCCAGCAGCACGGACACTTACGAGCAGTACTTC; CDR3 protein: CASSTDTYEQYF
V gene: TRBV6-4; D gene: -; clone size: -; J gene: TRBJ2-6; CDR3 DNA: TGTGCCAGCAGCCACTCGGCCTCTGGGGCCAACGTCCTGACTTTC; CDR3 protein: CASSHSASGANVLTF
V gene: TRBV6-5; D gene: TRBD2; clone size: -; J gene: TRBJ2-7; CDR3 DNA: TGTGCCAGCAGTTACTCCCTAAGCGGGAGAGGTGAGCAGTACTTC; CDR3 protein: CASSYSLSGRGEQYF
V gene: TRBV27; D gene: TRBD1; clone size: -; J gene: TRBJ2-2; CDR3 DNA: TGTGCCAGCAGTTCTTCAACAGGGGCGCGGGTTACCGGGGAGCTGTTTTTT; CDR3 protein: CASSSSTGARVTGELFF
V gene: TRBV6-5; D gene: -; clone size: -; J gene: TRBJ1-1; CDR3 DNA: TGTGCCAGCAGTTACGGCCAAATTGGGACTGAAGCTTTCTTT; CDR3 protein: CASSYGQIGTEAFF
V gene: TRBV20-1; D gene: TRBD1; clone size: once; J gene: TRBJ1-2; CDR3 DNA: TGCAGTGCTAAGGGGGCGGGAAGGGTGGCGAACTATGGCTACACCTTC; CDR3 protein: CSAKGAGRVANYGYTF
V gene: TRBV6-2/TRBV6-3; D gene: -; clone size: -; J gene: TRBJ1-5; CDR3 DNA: TGTGCCAGCAGTGGCGCTCCCGGGGCGGGTCAGCCCCAGCATTTT; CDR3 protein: CASSGAPGAGQPQHF
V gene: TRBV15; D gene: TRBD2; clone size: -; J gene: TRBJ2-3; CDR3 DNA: TGTGCCACCAGCAGAGTTTCGGGACTAGCGGCCTCTAGCACAGATACGCAGTATTTT; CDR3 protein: CATSRVSGLAASSTDTQYF
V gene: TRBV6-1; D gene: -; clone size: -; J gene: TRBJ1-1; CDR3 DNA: TGTGCCAGCAGGGCCAACCATGCCCAAGGGAACACTGAAGCTTTCTTT; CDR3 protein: CASRANHAQGNTEAFF
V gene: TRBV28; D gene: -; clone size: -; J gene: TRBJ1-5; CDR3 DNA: TGTGCCAGCAGTTCTTCTCGGGGCCAGCATTTT; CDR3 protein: CASSSSRGQHF
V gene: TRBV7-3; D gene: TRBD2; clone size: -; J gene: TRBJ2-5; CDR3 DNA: TGTGCCAGCAGCCGATCCGGGGGGCAAGAGACCCAGTACTTC; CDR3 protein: CASSRSGGQETQYF
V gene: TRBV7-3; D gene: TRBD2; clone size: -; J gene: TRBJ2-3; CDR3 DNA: TGTGCCAGCAGCCCCCGGACTAGCGGGAGAGATACGCAGTATTTT; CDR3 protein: CASSPRTSGRDTQYF
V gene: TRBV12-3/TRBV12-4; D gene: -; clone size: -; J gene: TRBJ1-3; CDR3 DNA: TGTGCCAGCAGTGCCGATTGGCGGGGGCCTCGAAACACCATATATTTT; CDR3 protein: CASSADWRGPRNTIYF
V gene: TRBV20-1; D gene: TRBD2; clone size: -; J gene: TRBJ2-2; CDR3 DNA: TGCAGTGCGACCCGGGGTAGCGGGCCCGGGGAGCTGTTTTTT; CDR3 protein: CSATRGSGPGELFF
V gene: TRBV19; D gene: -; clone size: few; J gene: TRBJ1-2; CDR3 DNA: TGTGCCCCCACAAGGGAGGGCCCATTTCAAGGCTACACCTTC; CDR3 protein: CAPTREGPFQGYTF
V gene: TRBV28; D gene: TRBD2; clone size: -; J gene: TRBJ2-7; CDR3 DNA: TGTGCCAGCAGTTTGAATCTGGCTAGCGGGAGATGGATGTACTACGAGCAGTACTTC; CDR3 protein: CASSLNLASGRWMYYEQYF
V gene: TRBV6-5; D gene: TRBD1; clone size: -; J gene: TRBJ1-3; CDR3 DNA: TGTGCCAGCAGTTACTCGTACGGACAGGCTGGAAACACCATATATTTT; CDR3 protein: CASSYSYGQAGNTIYF
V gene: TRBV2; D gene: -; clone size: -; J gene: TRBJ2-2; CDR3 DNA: TGTGCCAGCAGTGACGAGAGGGGGGCCGGGGAGCTGTTTTTT; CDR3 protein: CASSDERGAGELFF
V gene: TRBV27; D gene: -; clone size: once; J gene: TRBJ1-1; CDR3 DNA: TGTGCCAGCAGTCTAAAGGTAGGACTCTGGAACACTGAAGCTTTCTTT; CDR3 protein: CASSLKVGLWNTEAFF
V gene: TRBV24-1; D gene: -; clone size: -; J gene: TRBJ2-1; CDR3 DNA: TGTGCCACCAGTTTAGGGGGTACCTACAATGAGCAGTTCTTC; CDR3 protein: CATSLGGTYNEQFF
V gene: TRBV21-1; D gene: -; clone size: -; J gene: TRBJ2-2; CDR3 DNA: TGTGCCAGCAGCGATAGGGGGACCGGGGAGCTGTTTTTT; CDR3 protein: CASSDRGTGELFF
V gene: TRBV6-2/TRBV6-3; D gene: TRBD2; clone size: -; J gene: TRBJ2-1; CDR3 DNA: TGTGCCAGCAGCCCCCAACTAGCGAGGACCTACAATGAGCAGTTCTTC; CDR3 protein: CASSPQLARTYNEQFF